The 8 T cell receptor beta chains below were found in one sample sequenced in a study of identical twins. One entry per CDR3 protein, called by TCRdb with MiXCR from the 5' RACE reads. The table lists about 690,000 distinct CDR3 sequences, about 20% of them singletons. The sample also formed part of further work on T cells expressing NK-cell markers.

The sequenced sample was PBMCs. The source of these receptors is a young woman in good health.

This clonotype was observed a handful of times. The gene calls are TRBV5-1 and TRBJ1-1; D is possibly TRBD1 (5 bases). Germline V lookup: CDR1 SGHRS, CDR2 YFSETQ. The CDR3 contains 15 residues. Trimming shortened V by 3 bases and J by 2 bases, and 14 bases separated the two germline ends. In nucleotides, the CDR3 is TGCGCCAGCAGCTCATTCCTAGGGGAAAACACTGAAGCTTTCTTT. Its translation is CASSSFLGENTEAFF.

The chain uses TRBV7-2 and TRBJ2-7; a weak D match, TRBD2 (6 bases). The CDR3 length is 14 residues. V dropped 4 bases and J dropped 2 bases, with 12 bases sitting between them. Germline V gene lookup returns CDR1 SGHTA and CDR2 FQGNSA. The CDR3 nucleotides read TGTGCCAGCAGCTCGGGACTTGCACCCTACGAGCAGTACTTC. This gives the protein CASSSGLAPYEQYF. The complete variable domain, with remaining parts taken from reference TRBV7-2 and TRBJ2-7, reads GAGVSQSPSNKVTEKGKDVELRCDPISGHTALYWYRQSLGQGLEFLIYFQGNSAPDKSGLPSDRFSAERTGGSVSTLTIQRTQQEDSAVYLCASSSGLAPYEQYFGPGTRLTVT.

This clonotype was observed many times. The rearrangement joins TRBV15 to TRBJ1-2; maybe TRBD1 (6 bases). Trimming left V 0 bases short and J 8 bases short, with 19 bases between. The CDR3 sequence is 16 residues long. Looked up from germline, CDR1 is LNHNV and CDR2 is YYDKDF (reference sequence). The DNA of the CDR3 is TGTGCCACCAGCAGAGATCATCGGGGGGCGCATGGAGGCTACACCTTC. This sequence encodes CATSRDHRGAHGGYTF.

The rearrangement joins TRBV5-6 to TRBJ2-1, with TRBD1 as a possible D gene (5 bases). This CDR3 is built from 15 residues. Per germline, CDR1 SGHDT and CDR2 YYEEEE. The germline V and J ends were trimmed by 0 bases and 3 bases, with 10 bases remaining between them. The chain's CDR3 is CASSLAAGFYNEQFF. The CDR3 bases are TGTGCCAGCAGCTTGGCGGCAGGGTTCTACAATGAGCAGTTCTTC.

V gene TRBV2 combines with J gene TRBJ2-7, with 9 bases identical to TRBD1. Germline V CDR1 and CDR2: SNHLY, FYNNEI. V gave up 7 bases and J gave up 1 base; unmatched junction bases: 5. This CDR3 has 14 amino acids. This chain's CDR3 is CASTAGTGSYEQYF. DNA for the CDR3: TGTGCCAGCACCGCCGGGACAGGGTCCTACGAGCAGTACTTC.

This clonotype occurred a few times. V and J are TRBV27 and TRBJ2-7; D gene ambiguous. The germline gives CDR1 MNHEY, CDR2 SMNVEV (reference sequence). The CDR3 has 14 amino acids. V was trimmed by 3 bases and J by 7 bases, leaving 16 bases between them. The CDR3 bases are TGTGCCAGCAGTTTCACAGCCACCGACGGAGAGCAGTACTTC. This encodes CASSFTATDGEQYF.

In its sample, this clonotype was seen a few times. This chain connects TRBV4-3 to TRBJ2-7; TRBD2 aligns across 8 bases. J gave up 3 bases and V 0 bases, and 4 bases lay outside the gene matches. Germline V lookup: CDR1 LGHNA, CDR2 YSLEER. This CDR3 spans 15 amino acids. In DNA, the CDR3 is TGCGCCAGCAGCCAAGAGGCGACTAGCGTCTACGAGCAGTACTTC. Protein: CASSQEATSVYEQYF.

The chain recombines TRBV7-2 with TRBJ2-3; unclear D gene. Germline V CDR1 and CDR2: SGHTA, FQGNSA. Trimming removed 5 bases from V and 0 bases from J, with 15 bases in between. CDR3 length: 16 residues. CDR3 nucleotides: TGTGCCAGCAGCGCAGGTATCGCTCCTAGCACAGATACGCAGTATTTT. Its protein is CASSAGIAPSTDTQYF.